This record covers a single T cell receptor (beta chain). Antigen specificity is unknown. The source of the sample is a study of T cell responses to AZD1222 COVID-19 vaccine. CDR3 length: 15 residues. V lost 3 bases and J lost 0; bases outside the gene matches: 4. Germline lookup yields CDR1 DFQATT and CDR2 SNEGSKA (reference sequence). Study-wide results and limits: Females made up more of the donors, who were largely white British, and clonal diversity may have come out too low.

Clones were sequenced by immunoSEQ multiplex PCR, and TCRdb holds only the in-frame ones, with some missing. The table lists around 130,000 clones, less than 95% of them singletons. This clonotype originated in an adult who received the MenACWY meningococcal vaccine as a control. The J gene is TRBJ1-5, the V gene TRBV20-1; 8 bases fit TRBD1. Sequencing used peripheral blood, obtained 28 days after the second dose of the MenACWY control vaccine. The CDR3 loop is CSASSGGSSNQPQHF. CDR3 nucleotides: TGCAGTGCTAGTTCAGGGGGCAGTAGCAATCAGCCCCAGCATTTT.